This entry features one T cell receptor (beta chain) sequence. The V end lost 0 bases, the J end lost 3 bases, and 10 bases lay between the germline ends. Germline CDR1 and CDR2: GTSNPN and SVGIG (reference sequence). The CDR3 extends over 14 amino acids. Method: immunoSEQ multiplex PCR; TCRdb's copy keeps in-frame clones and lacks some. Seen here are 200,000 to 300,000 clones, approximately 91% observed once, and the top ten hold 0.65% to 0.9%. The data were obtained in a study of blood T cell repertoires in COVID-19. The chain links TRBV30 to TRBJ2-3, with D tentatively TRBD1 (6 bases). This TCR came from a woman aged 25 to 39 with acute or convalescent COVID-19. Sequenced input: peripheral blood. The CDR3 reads CAWSVRQGTDTQYF. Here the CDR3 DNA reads TGTGCCTGGAGTGTACGGCAGGGGACAGATACGCAGTATTTT. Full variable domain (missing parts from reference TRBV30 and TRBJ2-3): SQTIHQWPATLVQPVGSPLSLECTVEGTSNPNLYWYRQAAGRGLQLLFYSVGIGQISSEVPQNLSASRPQDRQFILSSKKLLLSDSGFYLCAWSVRQGTDTQYFGPGTRLTVL.